Listed below are T cell receptor beta chains from one sample, sequenced in a study of lymphopenia after photon versus proton radiotherapy. Assay used: immunoSEQ multiplex PCR; TCRdb lists only in-frame clones, some missing. The data hold approximately 65,000 clones, with about 90% observed a single time. The material sequenced was peripheral blood, taken from a patient treated with proton-based radiotherapy. Receptor source: a man at least 80 years old with esophageal cancer. Each CDR3 is given with its conserved first and last residue. The D gene is left open where the match is weak. Some rows have no size entry. The others give once, few or many, or a class for an expanded clone.

CDR3 protein: CASSDRGEYGYTF
CDR3 DNA: TGTGCCAGTTCGGACAGGGGGGAATATGGCTACACCTTC
clone size: NA
D gene: TRBD1
J gene: TRBJ1-2
V gene: TRBV6-5

CDR3 protein: CASSSTTSTGWAYGYTF
CDR3 DNA: TGTGCCAGCAGCTCAACCACCTCGACAGGGTGGGCGTATGGCTACACCTTC
clone size: NA
D gene: TRBD1
J gene: TRBJ1-2
V gene: TRBV7-9

CDR3 protein: CASSHDRDRGPYEQYF
CDR3 DNA: TGCGCCAGCAGCCATGACCGGGACAGAGGTCCCTACGAGCAGTACTTC
clone size: medium-sized
D gene: TRBD1
J gene: TRBJ2-7
V gene: TRBV4-1

CDR3 protein: CASGLAPLDRTYEQYF
CDR3 DNA: TGTGCTAGTGGTTTGGCCCCTCTGGACCGAACCTACGAGCAGTACTTC
clone size: NA
D gene: NA
J gene: TRBJ2-7
V gene: TRBV12-5

CDR3 protein: CASSSRGSHEQYF
CDR3 DNA: TGTGCCAGCAGCTCAAGGGGGTCCCACGAGCAGTACTTC
clone size: once
D gene: NA
J gene: TRBJ2-7
V gene: TRBV5-5

CDR3 protein: CASSPQYLGYEQYF
CDR3 DNA: TGTGCCAGCAGCCCCCAGTACCTGGGGTACGAGCAGTACTTC
clone size: NA
D gene: NA
J gene: TRBJ2-7
V gene: TRBV7-2

CDR3 protein: CAISEQGSLSNQPQHF
CDR3 DNA: TGTGCCATCAGTGAGCAGGGAAGCTTAAGCAATCAGCCCCAGCATTTT
clone size: NA
D gene: NA
J gene: TRBJ1-5
V gene: TRBV10-3

CDR3 protein: CASSLGVQGEDYTF
CDR3 DNA: TGTGCCAGCAGCTTAGGAGTACAGGGGGAGGACTACACCTTC
clone size: NA
D gene: TRBD1
J gene: TRBJ1-2
V gene: TRBV11-2

CDR3 protein: CASTPDPQIGKTQYF
CDR3 DNA: TGTGCCAGCACCCCCGACCCCCAAATAGGGAAGACCCAGTACTTC
clone size: NA
D gene: NA
J gene: TRBJ2-5
V gene: TRBV6-6

CDR3 protein: CASGFPGGSTQHF
CDR3 DNA: TGTGCTAGTGGTTTCCCGGGAGGTTCGACCCAGCATTTT
clone size: NA
D gene: NA
J gene: TRBJ1-5
V gene: TRBV12-5

CDR3 protein: CASSELTDTQYF
CDR3 DNA: TGTGCCAGCAGTGAGTTGACAGATACGCAGTATTTT
clone size: NA
D gene: NA
J gene: TRBJ2-3
V gene: TRBV2

CDR3 protein: CASSSRQGVGTEAFF
CDR3 DNA: TGTGCCAGCAGCAGCAGACAGGGGGTCGGCACTGAAGCTTTCTTT
clone size: NA
D gene: TRBD1
J gene: TRBJ1-1
V gene: TRBV6-5

CDR3 protein: CAWRGRLRDRNTEAFF
CDR3 DNA: TGTGCCTGGAGGGGTAGACTCCGGGACAGGAACACTGAAGCTTTCTTT
clone size: NA
D gene: TRBD1
J gene: TRBJ1-1
V gene: TRBV30

CDR3 protein: CASSLQFGSTEAFF
CDR3 DNA: TGTGCCAGCAGCTTACAATTTGGGAGCACTGAAGCTTTCTTT
clone size: NA
D gene: NA
J gene: TRBJ1-1
V gene: TRBV9

CDR3 protein: CASINLGGALNEKLFF
CDR3 DNA: TGTGCCAGCATAAATTTGGGAGGGGCGCTTAATGAAAAACTGTTTTTT
clone size: NA
D gene: NA
J gene: TRBJ1-4
V gene: TRBV5-6

CDR3 protein: CASSMSGADSSYEQYF
CDR3 DNA: TGTGCCAGTAGTATGAGTGGAGCAGATTCCTCCTACGAGCAGTACTTC
clone size: once
D gene: NA
J gene: TRBJ2-7
V gene: TRBV19

CDR3 protein: CASSLEISTEAFF
CDR3 DNA: TGTGCCAGCAGTTTGGAAATTAGCACTGAAGCTTTCTTT
clone size: NA
D gene: NA
J gene: TRBJ1-1
V gene: TRBV6-5

CDR3 protein: CASSADNGSNQPQHF
CDR3 DNA: TGCGCCAGCAGCGCGGACAATGGGAGCAATCAGCCCCAGCATTTT
clone size: NA
D gene: NA
J gene: TRBJ1-5
V gene: TRBV10-1

CDR3 protein: CASRPMDRGGETQYF
CDR3 DNA: TGTGCCAGCCGACCAATGGACAGGGGGGGAGAGACCCAGTACTTC
clone size: NA
D gene: TRBD1
J gene: TRBJ2-5
V gene: TRBV27

CDR3 protein: CASSSIAGSYTQYF
CDR3 DNA: TGTGCCAGCAGCTCGATAGCGGGATCTTATACGCAGTATTTT
clone size: NA
D gene: TRBD2
J gene: TRBJ2-3
V gene: TRBV11-2

CDR3 protein: CASSATGGWGQPQHF
CDR3 DNA: TGTGCCAGTAGTGCGACAGGGGGCTGGGGTCAGCCCCAGCATTTT
clone size: NA
D gene: TRBD1
J gene: TRBJ1-5
V gene: TRBV19

CDR3 protein: CASSWTVTDTQYF
CDR3 DNA: TGTGCCAGCAGTTGGACAGTCACAGATACGCAGTATTTT
clone size: NA
D gene: NA
J gene: TRBJ2-3
V gene: TRBV6-5

CDR3 protein: CSVDPRSGRLYNEQFF
CDR3 DNA: TGCAGCGTTGACCCCCGTAGCGGGAGGCTGTACAATGAGCAGTTCTTC
clone size: NA
D gene: TRBD2
J gene: TRBJ2-1
V gene: TRBV29-1

CDR3 protein: CASNYPGTGGGEQYF
CDR3 DNA: TGTGCCAGCAATTACCCAGGGACAGGGGGAGGCGAGCAGTACTTC
clone size: NA
D gene: TRBD1
J gene: TRBJ2-7
V gene: TRBV6-5

CDR3 protein: CASSPGTSGPGWDTQYF
CDR3 DNA: TGTGCCAGCAGCCCAGGGACTAGCGGCCCTGGCTGGGATACGCAGTATTTT
clone size: NA
D gene: TRBD2
J gene: TRBJ2-3
V gene: TRBV9

CDR3 protein: CASSYSPGFGSFF
CDR3 DNA: TGTGCCAGCAGTTACTCTCCCGGTTTTGGGTCCTTCTTC
clone size: NA
D gene: NA
J gene: TRBJ2-1
V gene: TRBV6-6

CDR3 protein: CASSFGQGVYEQYF
CDR3 DNA: TGTGCCAGCTCTTTCGGACAGGGTGTGTACGAGCAGTACTTC
clone size: NA
D gene: TRBD1
J gene: TRBJ2-7
V gene: TRBV19

CDR3 protein: CASSHPLETQYF
CDR3 DNA: TGCGCCAGCAGCCACCCTCTGGAGACGCAGTATTTT
clone size: NA
D gene: NA
J gene: TRBJ2-3
V gene: TRBV4-1

CDR3 protein: CASSPAQDRFLGEAFF
CDR3 DNA: TGCGCCAGCAGCCCCGCTCAGGACAGGTTTTTAGGTGAAGCTTTCTTT
clone size: NA
D gene: TRBD1
J gene: TRBJ1-1
V gene: TRBV5-1

CDR3 protein: CASSQPGSGNTIYF
CDR3 DNA: TGCGCCAGCAGCCAACCGGGTTCTGGAAACACCATATATTTT
clone size: NA
D gene: NA
J gene: TRBJ1-3
V gene: TRBV4-3

CDR3 protein: CASSLRGTGFGYTF
CDR3 DNA: TGTGCCAGCAGTCTTAGGGGGACAGGGTTTGGCTACACCTTC
clone size: NA
D gene: TRBD1
J gene: TRBJ1-2
V gene: TRBV2